This T cell receptor (beta chain) was profiled in a study of cytomegalovirus exposure and HLA in healthy donors. Study-wide results and caveats: In an earlier analysis, productive rearrangement rates for most beta V segments clustered near 87% or 30%. Analyses of presence and absence presupposed an approximately uniform sequencing depth across donors.

In this sample, this clone turned up a few times. No antigen is known for it. It was with 60 Vbeta and 13 Jbeta primers that the PCR ran. Sequenced by immunoSEQ multiplex PCR; TCRdb stores in-frame clones only, minus some. This sample has under 200,000 clones, with approximately 77% found just once. Sequenced: PBMCs. The receptor was isolated from a male donor in good health and CMV-seropositive.

The CDR3 sequence is CASSTMRWEAFF. CDR3 coding DNA: TGTGCCAGCAGCACCATGAGGTGGGAGGCTTTCTTT. The chain employs TRBV7-9 and TRBJ1-1; D remains ambiguous. The CDR3 covers 12 residues. CDR1 and CDR2 from the germline V gene are SEHNR and FQNEAQ (reference sequence). Trimming shortened V by 5 bases and J by 11 bases, and 15 bases separated the two germline ends. The full variable domain, in which reference TRBV7-9 and TRBJ1-1 provide the parts outside the CDR3, is DTGVSQNPRHKITKRGQNVTFRCDPISEHNRLYWYRQTLGQGPEFLTYFQNEAQLEKSRLLSDRFSAERPKGSFSTLEIQRTEQGDSAMYLCASSTMRWEAFFGQGTRLTVV.